This T cell receptor beta chain was recorded in a study of cytomegalovirus exposure and HLA in healthy donors. Across the study: The 100 to 150 validation repertoires and the approximately 690 first-cohort repertoires shared a platform, a later analysis reported.

J was trimmed by 0 bases and V by 4 bases; bases with no gene match: 11. The length of the CDR3 is 18 residues. The germline V gene has CDR1 SQVTM and CDR2 ANQGSEA. General observations from the study: Researchers counted around 170 TCR beta chains as cytomegalovirus-associated. Reports credit the classifier with highly specific, highly sensitive diagnosis of cytomegalovirus status.

Notes on this clone: The antigen is unknown.

Using immunoSEQ multiplex PCR, the repertoire was profiled, and TCRdb retains in-frame clones only, with some absent. Of some 100,000 clones in the sample, 70% to 90% are singletons; the top ten hold roughly 4.4%. The V call is TRBV29-1, the J call TRBJ2-1, with 11 bases identical to TRBD2. The material sequenced was PBMCs. This receptor was taken from a man between 18 and 35 years old in good health and CMV-seropositive. The CDR3 sequence is CSVVGRLAGRSSYNEQFF. The CDR3 coding sequence is TGCAGCGTTGTGGGTCGACTAGCGGGGCGTAGCTCCTACAATGAGCAGTTCTTC.